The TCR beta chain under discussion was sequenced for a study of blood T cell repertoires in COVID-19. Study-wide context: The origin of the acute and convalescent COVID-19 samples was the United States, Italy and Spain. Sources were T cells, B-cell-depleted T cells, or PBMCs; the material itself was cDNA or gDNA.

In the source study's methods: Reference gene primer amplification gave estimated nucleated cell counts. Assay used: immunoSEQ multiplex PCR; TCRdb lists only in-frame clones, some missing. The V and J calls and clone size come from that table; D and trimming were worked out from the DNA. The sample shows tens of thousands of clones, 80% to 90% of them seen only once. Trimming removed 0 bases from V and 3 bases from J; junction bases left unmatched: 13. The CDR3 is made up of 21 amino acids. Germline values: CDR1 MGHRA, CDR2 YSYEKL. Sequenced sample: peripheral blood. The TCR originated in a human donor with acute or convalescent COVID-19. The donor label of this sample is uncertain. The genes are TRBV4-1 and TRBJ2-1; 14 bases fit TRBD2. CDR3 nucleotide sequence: TGCGCCAGCAGCCAAGATTGGGACGGGACTAGCGGGGGAGTATTCTACAATGAGCAGTTCTTC. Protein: CASSQDWDGTSGGVFYNEQFF.